This T cell receptor beta chain was sequenced for a study of CD8 T cells in Susac syndrome. Random hexamers were used to reverse transcribe roughly 0.45 to 1 ug of RNA. TCRdb recomputed calls from the immunoSEQ multiplex PCR reads with MiXCR, one row per CDR3 protein. The data contain approximately 140,000 distinct CDR3 sequences, about 93% of them seen just once; the ten biggest clones take up over 0.25%. The source material was CD8+ T cells from PBMCs. The TCR originated in a human donor in good health.

The CDR3 region has the DNA TGTGCCAGCAGTGAACCGCGGATGAACACTGAAGCTTTCTTT. Translated: CASSEPRMNTEAFF. The rearrangement uses TRBV2 and TRBJ1-1, with D unclear. Looked up from germline, CDR1 is SNHLY and CDR2 is FYNNEI. Trimming pared 2 bases from V and 0 bases from J, leaving 7 bases between. The CDR3 sequence is 14 residues long.